The clone carrying this T cell receptor (beta chain) has more than one count but fewer than ten. What it binds is unknown. CDR3 size: 16 residues. Looked up from germline, CDR1 is LNHDA and CDR2 is SQIVND (reference sequence). V lost 5 bases and J 4 bases, leaving 18 bases between the germline ends. These data come from a study of response to subunit inactivated influenza vaccine. Findings and limits, study-wide: Every seasonal influenza vaccination brings in few new T cells, the authors suggested.

TCRdb called the RT-PCR reads again in MiXCR, with one record for every CDR3 protein. Here the sample spans about 650,000 distinct CDR3 sequences, about a sixth being singletons. The genes are TRBV19 and TRBJ2-1, with D tentatively TRBD2 (6 bases). The source material was PBMCs from blood, sampled roughly 12 days after vaccination. The receptor was derived from a man over 45 who received an inactivated influenza vaccine. DNA for the CDR3: TGTGCCAGTAGTCCCCGGAGTAGCGGAACATACAATGAGCAGTTCTTC. Its translation is CASSPRSSGTYNEQFF.